The clone carrying this T cell receptor (beta chain) was seen a few times. Its antigen is still unknown. These data originate in a study of post-analysis software for immune sequencing data. Findings of the study overall: Compared against controls, patients with multiple sclerosis displayed significantly lower normalized Chao1 diversity. Strong co-clustering by F measure was seen for same-batch samples.

The authors incorporated unique molecular identifiers into the TCR beta cDNA libraries. T cells, roughly 0.85 to 10 million of them, yielded approximately 500,000 cDNA molecules. TCRdb fed the PCR reads into MiXCR, producing one record per CDR3 protein. The sample consists of about 820,000 distinct CDR3 sequences, about 53% of them appearing once. The sample taken for sequencing was blood. The receptor was isolated from a girl aged 10 to 17 with multiple sclerosis.

Here the CDR3 reads CAIRRSSGDGNEQFF. CDR3 coding DNA: TGTGCCATCAGGAGGTCTAGCGGGGACGGTAATGAGCAGTTCTTC. The rearrangement joins TRBV10-3 to TRBJ2-1; 9 nucleotides agree with TRBD2. Germline V gene sequence: CDR1 ENHRY, CDR2 SYGVKD. CDR3 length: 15 residues. The ends lost 6 bases at V and 7 bases at J; junction bases unmatched: 10.